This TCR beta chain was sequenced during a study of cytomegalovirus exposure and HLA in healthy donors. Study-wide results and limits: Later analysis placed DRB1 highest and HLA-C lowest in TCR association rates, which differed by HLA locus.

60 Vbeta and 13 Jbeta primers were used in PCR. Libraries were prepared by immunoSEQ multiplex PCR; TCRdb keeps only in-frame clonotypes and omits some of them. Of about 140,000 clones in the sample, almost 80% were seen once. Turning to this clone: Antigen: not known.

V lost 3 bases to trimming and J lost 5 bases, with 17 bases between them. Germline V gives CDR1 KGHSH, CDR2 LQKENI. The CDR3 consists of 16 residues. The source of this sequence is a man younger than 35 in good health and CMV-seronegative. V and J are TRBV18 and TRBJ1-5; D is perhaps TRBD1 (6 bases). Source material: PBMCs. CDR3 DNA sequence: TGTGCCAGCTCACCGGCTAGGACAGACTCCCATCAGCCCCAGCATTTT. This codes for CASSPARTDSHQPQHF.